This TCR beta chain appears in the sequencing data of a study of blood T cell repertoires in COVID-19. Study information: T cells, B-cell-depleted T cells, or PBMCs supplied cDNA or gDNA.

Per the original methods: Amplification with reference gene primers provided the estimates of nucleated cell counts. The method was immunoSEQ multiplex PCR; TCRdb's version includes in-frame clones alone and lacks a portion of them. V and J calls and clone size come straight from that table; D and trimming were deduced from the DNA. The sample includes more than 75,000 clones, 84% of them seen just once. CDR1 is SGHTA and CDR2 is FQGNSA in the germline V gene. The junction had 14 bases not matched to a gene; V was cut back by 1 base and J by 2 bases. The CDR3 is 19 residues long. The TCR comes from a man aged 60 to 69 with acute or convalescent COVID-19. The rearrangement joins TRBV7-2 to TRBJ2-3; 8 positions agree with TRBD2. The specimen was peripheral blood. CDR3 coding DNA: TGTGCCAGCAGCTTAGGAAGCCGGCTGAGGCGGGGGGCCACAGATACGCAGTATTTT. It encodes CASSLGSRLRRGATDTQYF.